Below, 23 T cell receptor beta chains from the same sample are listed, as sequenced in a study of CD8 T cells in ankylosing spondylitis. Antigens for these TCRs are unknown. General observations from the study: Within ankylosing spondylitis blood, a TCR beta motif made up of fewer than ten highly homologous variants appeared to be characteristic.

TCRdb redid the calling of the 5' RACE reads with MiXCR, one entry per CDR3 protein. The sample lists roughly 670,000 distinct CDR3 sequences; 19% were seen once. Sequencing used blood, either unsorted or a sorted T cell fraction (not recorded which). These receptors were taken from a male donor with ankylosing spondylitis.

The table lists this clonotype with many counts. The rearrangement joins TRBV29-1 to TRBJ1-1; D is unresolved. Per germline, CDR1 SQVTM and CDR2 ANQGSEA. The CDR3 consists of 14 residues. V lost 7 bases and J 0 bases, leaving 15 bases between the germline ends. In DNA form, the CDR3 reads TGCAGCGCCCAAGGGAGTTACATGAACACTGAAGCTTTCTTT. Protein sequence: CSAQGSYMNTEAFF. The complete variable domain, with remaining parts taken from reference TRBV29-1 and TRBJ1-1, reads SAVISQKPSRDICQRGTSLTIQCQVDSQVTMMFWYRQQPGQSLTLIATANQGSEATYESGFVIDKFPISRPNLTFSTLTVSNMSPEDSSIYLCSAQGSYMNTEAFFGQGTRLTVV.

This clonotype was detected a few times. The chain joins TRBV4-3 to TRBJ2-7, with 11 bases fitting TRBD2. CDR1 and CDR2 (germline): LGHNA, YSLEER. J gave up 3 bases and V 0 bases, and 10 bases lay outside the gene matches. The CDR3 is made up of 18 amino acids. CDR3 residues: CASSQDSPLAGAFYEQYF. The CDR3 nucleotides are TGCGCCAGCAGCCAAGATTCGCCACTAGCGGGAGCCTTCTACGAGCAGTACTTC.

This clonotype was recorded a few times. The chain is built from TRBV19 and TRBJ1-2, with 9 bases matching TRBD1. Germline V gene data show CDR1 as LNHDA and CDR2 as SQIVND (reference sequence). Unmatched junction bases numbered 7, after V lost 8 bases and J lost 6 bases. The CDR3 loop spans 13 amino acids. As DNA, the CDR3 is TGTGCCAGTTATAGAGGGACAGGGAATGGCTACACCTTC. It codes for CASYRGTGNGYTF.

In its sample, this clonotype was seen a few times. The chain joins TRBV12-3 or TRBV12-4 to TRBJ2-5; TRBD1 matches 8 bases. The CDR3 is made up of 14 amino acids. V dropped 7 bases and J dropped 2; count of bases not matched to a gene: 6. CDR3: CASTQGQGQETQYF. CDR3 nucleotides: TGTGCCAGCACCCAAGGACAGGGACAAGAGACCCAGTACTTC.

The chain employs TRBV5-1 and TRBJ1-1; 10 bases are a match to TRBD1. Germline CDR1 and CDR2: SGHRS and YFSETQ. With 1 base clipped from V and 7 bases from J, the junction kept 4 bases outside the gene matches. The CDR3 spans 14 residues. The CDR3 protein is CASSLLGTGDEAFF. The CDR3 DNA sequence: TGCGCCAGCAGCTTGTTGGGGACAGGGGATGAAGCTTTCTTT.

This clonotype was recorded a few times. This chain connects TRBV4-3 to TRBJ2-7, with D possibly matching TRBD2 (6 bases). The germline V and J ends were trimmed by 1 base and 2 bases, with 12 bases remaining between them. CDR3 length: 15 residues. The germline V gene encodes CDR1 LGHNA and CDR2 YSLEER. The CDR3 nucleotides read TGCGCCAGCAGCCAAGGACTACCGGGAGCCTACGAGCAGTACTTC. Translating gives CASSQGLPGAYEQYF.

This clonotype was counted a few times. The chain recombines TRBV27 with TRBJ2-5; tentative D call: TRBD2 (5 bases). The CDR3 runs to 13 residues. Trimming took off 3 bases at V and 2 bases at J, with 7 bases between the two ends. Germline V lookup: CDR1 MNHEY, CDR2 SMNVEV (reference sequence). The CDR3 region is CASSFGVQETQYF. The DNA for the CDR3 is TGTGCCAGCAGTTTCGGGGTGCAAGAGACCCAGTACTTC.

The chain has TRBV24-1 and TRBJ2-3; the match to TRBD2 covers 8 bases. Germline values: CDR1 KGHDR, CDR2 SFDVKD. The V segment lost 11 bases and the J segment 3 bases; nucleotides outside the gene matches: 9. The CDR3 extends over 14 amino acids. The CDR3 sequence: CASQSGRGTDTQYF. The CDR3 nucleotides read TGTGCCAGCCAGAGCGGGAGAGGAACAGATACGCAGTATTTT.

The CDR3 protein is CSANLEHTDTQYF. CDR3 in DNA: TGCAGTGCGAATCTAGAGCACACAGATACGCAGTATTTT. This sequence joins TRBV20-1 and TRBJ2-3; D not certain. With 6 bases removed from V and 2 bases from J, the gap between germline ends came to 12 bases. Germline V lookup: CDR1 DFQATT, CDR2 SNEGSKA (reference sequence). The CDR3 is 13 residues long.

This clonotype was found a few times. CDR3 protein: CSARDYGRAGDEQFF. DNA for the CDR3: TGCAGTGCTAGAGATTACGGGAGGGCCGGGGATGAGCAGTTCTTC. The rearrangement uses TRBV20-1 and TRBJ2-1; the match to TRBD2 covers 8 bases. CDR3 length equals 15 residues. Trimming took 0 bases from V and 8 from J; bases not matched to a gene: 9. Germline V gene lookup returns CDR1 DFQATT and CDR2 SNEGSKA (reference sequence).

This clonotype came up a few times. The chain joins TRBV4-1 to TRBJ1-4; D is uncertain. V lost 1 base, J lost 0 bases, and 6 bases lay in between. Germline CDR1 and CDR2: MGHRA and YSYEKL. This CDR3 spans 15 amino acids. CDR3 sequence (DNA): TGCGCCAGCAGCCAAGTCGGCGCAACTAATGAAAAACTGTTTTTT. Translating it yields CASSQVGATNEKLFF.

This chain links TRBV5-1 with TRBJ2-3, with 7 bases matching TRBD2. The CDR3 loop spans 16 amino acids. Germline CDR1 and CDR2: SGHRS and YFSETQ. The V segment lost 0 bases and the J segment 2 bases; nucleotides outside the gene matches: 6. The CDR3 bases are TGCGCCAGCAGCTTGGCCGGCCTAGCGGACACAGATACGCAGTATTTT. Protein: CASSLAGLADTDTQYF.

The chain couples TRBV12-3 or TRBV12-4 to TRBJ1-1; 8 nucleotides agree with TRBD1. CDR3 length equals 16 residues. With V trimmed by 7 bases and J by 1 base, 11 bases remained unmatched. The CDR3 sequence: CASTTDRGGPNTEAFF. In DNA form, the CDR3 reads TGTGCCAGCACCACCGACAGGGGAGGGCCGAACACTGAAGCTTTCTTT.

This clonotype showed up many times. This chain links TRBV10-3 with TRBJ2-7; D is perhaps TRBD2 (6 bases). Germline V CDR1 and CDR2: ENHRY, SYGVKD. The V end was cut by 2 bases, the J end by 2 bases, with 13 bases between. The CDR3 extends over 15 amino acids. The CDR3 nucleotides read TGTGCCATCAGTGAGAGCCTCGCGGGAACCTACGAGCAGTACTTC. Its translation: CAISESLAGTYEQYF.

V gene TRBV6-1 combines with J gene TRBJ2-4; TRBD2 matches 8 bases. The CDR3 length is 16 residues. Per germline, CDR1 MNHNS and CDR2 SASEGT. The trim removed 4 bases at V and 2 bases at J, leaving 7 bases unmatched. For the CDR3, the DNA is TGTGCCAGCAGTGTGACGGGAGGGCTAACCAAAAACATTCAGTACTTC. Protein product: CASSVTGGLTKNIQYF.

This clonotype was counted a few times. The chain uses TRBV4-2 and TRBJ2-3; either TRBD1 or TRBD2 may fit D (5 bases each). CDR3 size: 15 residues. Germline values: CDR1 LGHNA, CDR2 YNFKEQ. V was trimmed by 5 bases and J by 3 bases, leaving 15 bases between them. CDR3 sequence: CASSVLLGVTDTQYF. The CDR3 DNA sequence: TGTGCCAGCAGCGTCCTGTTGGGGGTAACAGATACGCAGTATTTT.

This clonotype came up once. The CDR3 loop is CASSPELAVMSTDTQYF. Written as DNA, the CDR3 is TGTGCCAGCTCACCGGAACTAGCGGTGATGAGCACAGATACGCAGTATTTT. V usage is TRBV18 and J usage is TRBJ2-3, with 8 nucleotides matching TRBD2. Trimming took 3 bases from V and 0 from J; bases not matched to a gene: 8. The CDR3 loop spans 17 amino acids. The germline V gene has CDR1 KGHSH and CDR2 LQKENI.

The rearrangement uses TRBV4-3 and TRBJ2-1; D is undetermined. This CDR3 has 15 residues. The germline V and J ends were trimmed by 0 bases and 1 base, with 7 bases remaining between them. Germline CDR1 and CDR2: LGHNA and YSLEER. CDR3 in DNA: TGCGCCAGCAGCCAAGATTCAGCATCCTACAATGAGCAGTTCTTC. It specifies CASSQDSASYNEQFF.

CDR3 amino acids: CATSGGANTQYF. The CDR3 coding sequence is TGTGCCACCTCAGGGGGGGCAAATACGCAGTATTTT. The chain combines TRBV24-1 with TRBJ2-3; TRBD1 or TRBD2 may be the D gene (7 bases each). Germline V CDR1 and CDR2: KGHDR, SFDVKD. V was clipped by 9 bases and J by 7 bases, with 13 bases between them. CDR3 length: 12 residues.

This clonotype was counted a few times. The chain has TRBV27 and TRBJ2-7, with TRBD2 matching 9 bases. The CDR3 has 14 residues. Germline assignment: CDR1 MNHEY and CDR2 SMNVEV (reference sequence). Trimming took 8 bases from V and 2 from J; bases not matched to a gene: 7. The CDR3 DNA reads TGTGCCAGCGGTCTAGCGGGGCCTACCTACGAGCAGTACTTC. It yields the protein CASGLAGPTYEQYF.

This clonotype was seen a few times. The chain recombines TRBV5-1 with TRBJ1-5; D gene unclear. Germline loops: CDR1 SGHRS, CDR2 YFSETQ. The CDR3 runs 15 residues. Trimming cost V 2 bases and J 1 base, with 10 bases left between them. DNA for the CDR3: TGCGCCAGCAGCTTCGATCCGGGGAGCAATCAGCCCCAGCATTTT. This translates into CASSFDPGSNQPQHF.

The chain carries TRBV7-2 and TRBJ2-7; D remains ambiguous. V gave up 1 base and J gave up 5 bases, with 6 bases separating them. Germline assignment: CDR1 SGHTA and CDR2 FQGNSA. CDR3 length: 12 amino acids. The CDR3 sequence is CASSLVRNEQYF. The CDR3 nucleotides are TGTGCCAGCAGCTTAGTGCGTAACGAGCAGTACTTC.

This clonotype was seen more than once but under ten times. V gene TRBV25-1 combines with J gene TRBJ2-4, with TRBD2 matching 15 bases. The CDR3 consists of 17 residues. V trimming: 3 bases; J trimming: 1 base; junction bases outside the gene matches: 1. Germline V gene data show CDR1 as MGHDK and CDR2 as SYGVNS. CDR3 protein: CASSDGTSGGAKNIQYF. The CDR3 DNA reads as TGTGCCAGCAGTGACGGGACTAGCGGGGGGGCCAAAAACATTCAGTACTTC.